Listed here are 28 T cell receptor beta chains from one sample, sequenced in a study of CD8+CD57+ T cells in acquired aplastic anemia. The TCR beta profiling, which covered VDJ combination and CDR3 sequence, was carried out using genomic DNA as the template. TCRdb redid the calling of the reads with MiXCR, one entry per CDR3 protein. The data hold about 190,000 distinct CDR3 sequences, with nearly 50% observed a single time. Patients chosen for sequencing had CD8+CD57+ cells that had expanded, as shown by flow cytometry. The sequencing sample was made of sorted CD4+, CD8+, or CD8+CD57+ T cells (not recorded which) from PBMCs. The receptors were gathered from a human donor with aplastic anemia.

The V call is TRBV19, the J call TRBJ2-3; perhaps TRBD2 as D (6 bases). V was trimmed by 5 bases and J by 3 bases, leaving 15 bases between them. This CDR3 has 15 amino acids. Looked up from germline, CDR1 is LNHDA and CDR2 is SQIVND (reference sequence). CDR3 in amino acids: CASSPRDSGTDTQYF. CDR3 bases: TGTGCCAGTAGTCCTCGGGACTCAGGGACAGATACGCAGTATTTT.

This clonotype was seen repeatedly, ten times or more. The rearrangement links TRBV7-9 to TRBJ2-2, with a weak D call TRBD1 (5 bases). Germline values: CDR1 SEHNR, CDR2 FQNEAQ (reference sequence). Trimming took off 5 bases at V and 1 base at J, with 8 bases between the two ends. This CDR3 spans 14 amino acids. CDR3 bases: TGTGCCAGCAGCCGGACAATGAACACCGGGGAGCTGTTTTTT. Protein product: CASSRTMNTGELFF.

Note on this clonotype: A clone one base away is much larger, so this may be a read error. The chain carries TRBV20-1 and TRBJ1-3; 7 bases agree with TRBD1. Per germline, CDR1 DFQATT and CDR2 SNEGSKA (reference sequence). The junction had 9 bases not matched to a gene; V was cut back by 0 bases and J by 10 bases. This CDR3 spans 14 amino acids. In nucleotides, the CDR3 is TGCAGTGCTAGAGACGCAGGAGGGACAGAGACCATATATTTT. This sequence encodes CSARDAGGTETIYF.

This clonotype was recorded at least ten times. The V and J genes are TRBV10-3 and TRBJ1-1, with D unclear. The germline V gene has CDR1 ENHRY and CDR2 SYGVKD. Trimming removed 0 bases from V and 3 bases from J, with 5 bases in between. The CDR3 length is 13 residues. For the CDR3, the DNA is TGTGCCATCAGTGAGTCGGGGTACACTGAAGCTTTCTTT. It specifies CAISESGYTEAFF.

This clonotype was recorded many times. The V and J genes are TRBV7-9 and TRBJ2-5; TRBD2 matches 10 bases. Looked up from germline, CDR1 is SEHNR and CDR2 is FQNEAQ (reference sequence). This CDR3 is 14 amino acids long. V lost 3 bases, J lost 3 bases, and 1 base stayed unmatched. CDR3 amino acids: CASSFSGGKETQYF. Written as DNA, the CDR3 is TGTGCCAGCAGCTTTAGCGGGGGGAAAGAGACCCAGTACTTC.

Details on this clonotype: This may be a read error, as it is one base from a much larger clone. The CDR3 does not close with the conserved phenylalanine or tryptophan, likely indicating a read error. The chain employs TRBV10-1 and TRBJ1-3, with 7 nucleotides matching TRBD1. Per the germline V gene, CDR1 is WNHNN and CDR2 is SYGVQD (reference sequence). The CDR3 spans 15 residues. The CDR3 bases are TGTGCCACCAGTGCCCCGGGACAGAGTGCAGGCACCATATATTCT. Translating gives CATSAPGQSAGTIYS.

The table lists this clonotype with many counts. The chain links TRBV6-5 to TRBJ1-1; 7 bases match TRBD1. V lost 2 bases and J lost 10; bases outside the gene matches: 7. The length of the CDR3 is 13 residues. The V gene's germline CDR1 is MNHEY and CDR2 SVGAGI. DNA of the CDR3: TGTGCCAGCAGTTACAGACAGGGCCCGAGAGCTTTCTTT. Protein: CASSYRQGPRAFF.

The chain couples TRBV7-3 to TRBJ1-2; D gene unclear. Deletions cut 5 bases from V and 0 bases from J, with 16 bases between. Germline CDR1 and CDR2: SGHTA and FQGTGA. The CDR3 is 16 amino acids. The CDR3 sequence: CASSERLLCANYGYTF. In DNA form, the CDR3 reads TGTGCCAGCAGCGAACGACTCTTATGTGCTAACTATGGCTACACCTTC.

This clonotype was seen many times. The chain has TRBV11-2 and TRBJ1-2; a weak D match, TRBD1 (5 bases). Per the germline V gene, CDR1 is SGHAT and CDR2 is FQNNGV. V lost 4 bases and J 8 bases, leaving 14 bases between the germline ends. The length of the CDR3 is 13 residues. The CDR3 loop reads CASSSRDLRGYTF. Written as DNA, the CDR3 is TGTGCCAGCAGCTCGCGGGACTTACGGGGCTACACCTTC.

Notes on this clonotype: At one end the junction does not follow the germline gene, possibly because of a read error. The rearrangement uses TRBV10-1 and TRBJ2-7, with TRBD2 matching 8 bases. This CDR3 is built from 15 residues. Germline CDR1 reads WNHNN; CDR2 reads SYGVQD (reference sequence). In DNA form, the CDR3 reads TGCGCTAGCAGTGAGCATTTGACTAGCGCCTACGAGCAGTACTTC. Translation gives CASSEHLTSAYEQYF.

The V and J genes are TRBV12-3 or TRBV12-4 and TRBJ1-2; tentatively, D is TRBD1 (6 bases). This CDR3 has 13 residues. The germline V and J ends were trimmed by 5 bases and 6 bases, with 13 bases remaining between them. Here the CDR3 reads CASSRYREDGYTF. The CDR3 coding sequence is TGTGCCAGCAGTCGCTACAGGGAGGATGGCTACACCTTC.

This clonotype turned up a few times. This could be a read error, since a much larger clone is one nucleotide away. V usage is TRBV9 and J usage is TRBJ2-6; a weak D match, TRBD2 (6 bases). The CDR3 consists of 14 residues. Germline V lookup: CDR1 SGDLS, CDR2 YYNGEE. The CDR3: CVSSGPAGANVLTF. The CDR3 nucleotides are TGTGTCAGCAGCGGGCCGGCCGGGGCCAACGTCCTGACTTTC.

The J gene is TRBJ2-7, the V gene TRBV20-1; 10 positions match TRBD1. The CDR3 runs to 14 residues. J lost 5 bases, V lost 3 bases, and 7 bases had no gene match. CDR1 is DFQATT and CDR2 is SNEGSKA in the germline V gene (reference sequence). CDR3 coding DNA: TGCAGTGCTAGCATCTGGGACAGGGGAGACGAGCAGTACTTC. Protein: CSASIWDRGDEQYF.

This clonotype was counted a few times. The CDR3 region is CASSEFEGIVNGYTF. The CDR3 DNA sequence: TGTGCCAGCAGTGAATTTGAAGGTATAGTGAATGGCTACACCTTC. The genes are TRBV25-1 and TRBJ1-2; no clear D gene. Germline CDR1 is MGHDK and CDR2 is SYGVNS. This CDR3 spans 15 amino acids. Trimming removed 1 base from V and 6 bases from J, with 15 bases in between.

The V call is TRBV24-1, the J call TRBJ1-2; no clear D gene. Per germline, CDR1 KGHDR and CDR2 SFDVKD. Trimming pared 6 bases from V and 4 bases from J, leaving 8 bases between. CDR3 length: 12 amino acids. In DNA, the CDR3 is TGTGCCACCAGTCCGGAGGGCTATGGCTACACCTTC. Translated, it gives CATSPEGYGYTF.

The chain uses TRBV25-1 and TRBJ1-1; 7 bases agree with TRBD1. V dropped 4 bases and J dropped 4; count of bases not matched to a gene: 6. This CDR3 has 14 residues. The germline V gene has CDR1 MGHDK and CDR2 SYGVNS. The CDR3 nucleotides are TGTGCCAGCAGTGGACAGGGCAAGGGCACTGAAGCTTTCTTT. It specifies CASSGQGKGTEAFF. The full variable domain, with the rest looked up from reference TRBV25-1 and TRBJ1-1, is EADIYQTPRYLVIGTGKKITLECSQTMGHDKMYWYQQDPGMELHLIHYSYGVNSTEKGDLSSESTVSRIRTEHFPLTLESARPSHTSQYLCASSGQGKGTEAFFGQGTRLTVV.

The V and J genes are TRBV7-8 and TRBJ1-2, with D perhaps TRBD1 (5 bases). The CDR3 has 14 amino acids. The germline V gene encodes CDR1 SGHVS and CDR2 FQNEAQ. Trimming pared 6 bases from V and 4 bases from J, leaving 15 bases between. In DNA, the CDR3 is TGTGCCAGCAGTTACGGGGCAGAGTCCTATGGCTACACCTTC. It yields the protein CASSYGAESYGYTF.

This clonotype showed up just once. The chain carries TRBV24-1 and TRBJ2-3, with TRBD2 matching 7 bases. The V gene's germline CDR1 is KGHDR and CDR2 SFDVKD. V dropped 9 bases and J dropped 3; count of bases not matched to a gene: 2. The CDR3 is 12 amino acids. The CDR3 nucleotides read TGTGCCACCCACGGGGGGACAGATACGCAGTATTTT. Protein sequence: CATHGGTDTQYF.

The J gene is TRBJ1-5, the V gene TRBV20-1, with D perhaps matching TRBD1 (5 bases). Germline assignment: CDR1 DFQATT and CDR2 SNEGSKA (reference sequence). The V end lost 3 bases, the J end lost 7 bases, and 7 bases lay between the germline ends. The CDR3 runs to 11 residues. The CDR3 here is CSARGGQPQHF. In DNA, the CDR3 is TGCAGTGCTAGGGGGGGGCAGCCCCAGCATTTT.

This clonotype has only one observation. This chain joins TRBV14 and TRBJ1-1, with D unclear. CDR1 is SGHDN, CDR2 FVKESK, per germline. V lost 0 bases to trimming and J lost 4 bases, with 6 bases between them. The CDR3 spans 13 residues. CDR3 nucleotide sequence: TGTGCCAGCAGCCAAGAACGGTCCACTGAAGCTTTCTTT. Its protein product is CASSQERSTEAFF.

This clonotype was detected only a few times. The chain carries TRBV27 and TRBJ2-3; 11 nucleotides line up with TRBD2. Trimming at V came to 7 bases and at J to 5 bases, leaving 20 bases not matched to a gene. From germline, CDR1 is MNHEY and CDR2 SMNVEV (reference sequence). This CDR3 contains 19 residues. The CDR3 bases are TGTGCCAGCACCTCCTGGGGTAGCGGGAGGGGGCGGGGGAAAGATACGCAGTATTTT. This codes for CASTSWGSGRGRGKDTQYF.

The CDR3 sequence is CASSMTTGVGGYTF. CDR3 DNA sequence: TGTGCCAGCAGTATGACGACAGGGGTCGGTGGCTACACCTTC. V gene TRBV2 combines with J gene TRBJ1-2; 8 bases match TRBD1. With V trimmed by 5 bases and J by 7 bases, 9 bases remained unmatched. Germline CDR1 reads SNHLY; CDR2 reads FYNNEI. CDR3 length equals 14 residues. The full variable domain, with the rest looked up from reference TRBV2 and TRBJ1-2, is EPEVTQTPSHQVTQMGQEVILRCVPISNHLYFYWYRQILGQKVEFLVSFYNNEISEKSEIFDDQFSVERPDGSNFTLKIRSTKLEDSAMYFCASSMTTGVGGYTFGSGTRLTVV.

This clonotype was counted ten times or more. The chain joins TRBV11-3 to TRBJ2-7, with 11 bases lining up with TRBD2. Trimming cost V 5 bases and J 4 bases; bases outside gene matches: 16. The CDR3 totals 18 residues. CDR1 and CDR2 (germline): SGHNT, YENEEA. CDR3: CASSLPGTSGSQRYEQYF. The CDR3 coding sequence is TGTGCCAGCAGCCTCCCCGGGACTAGCGGAAGCCAGAGGTACGAGCAGTACTTC. The full variable domain, rest sourced from reference TRBV11-3 and TRBJ2-7, is EAGVVQSPRYKIIEKKQPVAFWCNPISGHNTLYWYLQNLGQGPELLIRYENEEAVDDSQLPKDRFSAERLKGVDSTLKIQPAELGDSAVYLCASSLPGTSGSQRYEQYFGPGTRLTVT.

Ten or more counts support this clonotype. V and J are TRBV5-6 and TRBJ2-1, with 7 bases identical to TRBD2. The CDR3 loop spans 12 amino acids. Germline V CDR1 and CDR2: SGHDT, YYEEEE. The V segment lost 4 bases and the J segment 7 bases; nucleotides outside the gene matches: 2. The CDR3 nucleotides read TGTGCCAGCAGCAGGACTAGTAATGAGCAGTTCTTC. Protein: CASSRTSNEQFF.

For this clonotype: A read error is possible here, since a much larger clone lies one base away. V is TRBV4-1 and J is TRBJ1-5; the D is unclear. V was cut by 4 bases and J by 9 bases, with 13 bases left in between. The CDR3 is made up of 13 amino acids. CDR1 is MGHRA and CDR2 is YSYEKL in the germline V gene. Here the CDR3 DNA reads TGCGCCAGCAGCCCAGCGTTAGGTTGGCCCCAGCATTTT. Amino acid sequence: CASSPALGWPQHF.

J is TRBJ1-5 and V is TRBV12-5; D may be TRBD1 (5 bases). Trimming shortened V by 2 bases and J by 6 bases, and 11 bases separated the two germline ends. From germline, CDR1 is LGHNT and CDR2 FRNRAP. The CDR3 contains 14 residues. CDR3 loop: CASGLLGGSQPQHF. The CDR3 DNA reads as TGTGCTAGTGGTTTGCTTGGGGGGAGTCAGCCCCAGCATTTT.

The rearrangement uses TRBV5-5 and TRBJ1-4, with D hard to call. The germline gives CDR1 SGHKS, CDR2 YYEKEE (reference sequence). This CDR3 region has 14 residues. The V and J ends lost 5 bases and 4 bases respectively, with 12 bases between them. The CDR3 sequence is CASRLEFVNEKLFF. In DNA, the CDR3 is TGTGCCAGCAGACTGGAGTTTGTTAATGAAAAACTGTTTTTT.

The V gene is TRBV6-1, the J gene TRBJ1-5; D gene uncertain. Germline CDR1 MNHNS, CDR2 SASEGT. Trimming took 6 bases from V and 7 from J, leaving 19 bases between them. CDR3 size: 15 residues. The CDR3 DNA is TGTGCCAGCAGCATACATGGACTAACGGGACAGCCCCAGCATTTT. It codes for CASSIHGLTGQPQHF.